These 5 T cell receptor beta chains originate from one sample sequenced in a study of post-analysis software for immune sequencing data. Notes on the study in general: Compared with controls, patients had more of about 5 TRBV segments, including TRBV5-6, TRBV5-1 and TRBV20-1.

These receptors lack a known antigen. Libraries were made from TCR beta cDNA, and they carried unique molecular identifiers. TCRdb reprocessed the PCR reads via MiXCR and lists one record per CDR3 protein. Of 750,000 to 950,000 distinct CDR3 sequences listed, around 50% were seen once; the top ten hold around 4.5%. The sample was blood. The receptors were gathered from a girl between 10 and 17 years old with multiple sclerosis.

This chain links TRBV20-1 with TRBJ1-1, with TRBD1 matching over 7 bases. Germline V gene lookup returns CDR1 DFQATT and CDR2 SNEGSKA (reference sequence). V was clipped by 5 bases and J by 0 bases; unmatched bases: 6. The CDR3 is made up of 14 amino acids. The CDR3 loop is CSAGDSLMNTEAFF. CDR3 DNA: TGCAGTGCTGGGGACAGCTTAATGAACACTGAAGCTTTCTTT.

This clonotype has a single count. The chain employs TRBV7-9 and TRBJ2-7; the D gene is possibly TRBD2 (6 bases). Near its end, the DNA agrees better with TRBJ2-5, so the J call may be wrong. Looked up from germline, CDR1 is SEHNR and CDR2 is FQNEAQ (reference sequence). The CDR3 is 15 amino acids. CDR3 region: CASSYGGVARETQYF. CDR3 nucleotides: TGTGCCAGCAGTTATGGAGGGGTAGCGAGGGAGACCCAGTACTTC.

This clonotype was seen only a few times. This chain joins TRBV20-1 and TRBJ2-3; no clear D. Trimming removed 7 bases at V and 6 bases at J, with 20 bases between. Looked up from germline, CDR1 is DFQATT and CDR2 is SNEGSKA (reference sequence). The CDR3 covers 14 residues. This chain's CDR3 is CSVLSAGPPDTQYF. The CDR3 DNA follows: TGCAGTGTCCTCTCAGCAGGCCCTCCGGATACGCAGTATTTT.

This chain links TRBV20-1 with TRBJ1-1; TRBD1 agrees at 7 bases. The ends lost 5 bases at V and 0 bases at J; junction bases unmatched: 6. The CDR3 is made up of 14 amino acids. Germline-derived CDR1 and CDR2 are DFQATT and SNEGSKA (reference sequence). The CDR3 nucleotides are TGCAGTGCTTTGTCAGGGGGAATGAACACTGAAGCTTTCTTT. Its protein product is CSALSGGMNTEAFF.

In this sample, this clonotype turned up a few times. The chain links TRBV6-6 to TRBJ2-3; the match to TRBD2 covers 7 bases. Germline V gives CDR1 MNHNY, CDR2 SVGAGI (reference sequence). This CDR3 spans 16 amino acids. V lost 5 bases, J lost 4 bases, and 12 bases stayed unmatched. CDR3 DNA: TGTGCCAGCAGTACACCGGGAGGTAGCGGGTCAGATACGCAGTATTTT. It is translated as CASSTPGGSGSDTQYF.